This TCR beta chain was identified in a study of T cells in Graves' hyperthyroidism and ophthalmopathy. On the study more broadly: Pretreatment peripheral blood was obtained at initial diagnosis.

Researchers amplified the TCR beta CDR3 regions from RNA transcripts. The HTBI set primed first-round TCR CDR3 RT-PCR. TCRdb reanalysed the multiplex PCR reads using MiXCR and keeps one entry per CDR3 protein. The table records approximately 700,000 distinct CDR3 sequences, approximately 16% of them present only once. Orbital computed tomography, thyroid ultrasound, serum thyroxine and TRAb, and clinical symptoms together informed the diagnoses. The CDR3 runs 13 residues. The V end lost 4 bases, the J end lost 1 base, and 7 bases lay between the germline ends. Germline-derived CDR1 and CDR2 are SGHAT and FQNNGV. This clonotype came up many times. Its antigen is not known. Findings and limits, study-wide: Most expanded thyroid clonotypes above 0.001 recurred in blood. The model predicted ophthalmopathy a median around 6 months before onset.

The chain couples TRBV11-2 to TRBJ2-5; D gene unclear. The sequence was obtained from a man aged 18 to 29 with Graves' hyperthyroidism. Material for sequencing was blood. For the CDR3, the DNA is TGTGCCAGCAGCTCGAGGTTCCAAGAGACCCAGTACTTC. Protein: CASSSRFQETQYF.